A single sample is the source of the 30 T cell receptor beta chains below, sequenced in a study of T cell changes during pregnancy in multiple sclerosis. Generated by immunoSEQ multiplex PCR, the TCRdb table keeps only in-frame clones and is missing some. The sample yields about 80,000 clones, 85% to 95% seen once. The sample here was peripheral blood, taken in the third trimester of pregnancy. The receptor source for this set is a female donor with multiple sclerosis, enrolled in a pregnancy study.

The CDR3 DNA is TGTGCCAGCAGCCATTTTGACAGGGCGGCTGAAGCTTTCTTT. Translated, it gives CASSHFDRAAEAFF. The V gene is TRBV16, the J gene TRBJ1-1; 7 nucleotides match TRBD1. V lost 3 bases and J lost 6; bases outside the gene matches: 7. Looked up from germline, CDR1 is KGHSY and CDR2 is FQNENV. The CDR3 extends over 14 amino acids. The variable domain in full, with the rest retrieved from reference TRBV16 and TRBJ1-1, is GEEVAQTPKHLVRGEGQKAKLYCAPIKGHSYVFWYQQVLKNEFKFLISFQNENVFDETGMPKERFSAKCLPNSPCSLEIQATKLEDSAVYFCASSHFDRAAEAFFGQGTRLTVV.

This chain links TRBV5-1 with TRBJ2-2; D is possibly TRBD2 (5 bases). Trimming took off 1 base at V and 8 bases at J, with 12 bases between the two ends. The CDR3 is 14 residues long. Germline-derived CDR1 and CDR2 are SGHRS and YFSETQ. CDR3 DNA: TGCGCCAGCAGCTTGTCCGGGGAAGGGGGGGAGCTGTTTTTT. It translates to CASSLSGEGGELFF.

This chain uses TRBV27 with TRBJ1-2; 7 positions match TRBD1. The CDR3 length is 13 residues. Germline lookup yields CDR1 MNHEY and CDR2 SMNVEV (reference sequence). Trimming took 3 bases from V and 6 from J; bases not matched to a gene: 4. The DNA for the CDR3 is TGTGCCAGCAGTTTTTTCAGGGGGGATGGCTACACCTTC. Protein product: CASSFFRGDGYTF.

The V gene is TRBV2, the J gene TRBJ1-6, with a tentative D call TRBD1 (6 bases). CDR3 length: 14 amino acids. The ends were cut back, 6 bases at V and 7 bases at J, with 13 bases in the middle. Looked up from germline, CDR1 is SNHLY and CDR2 is FYNNEI. The CDR3 nucleotides are TGTGCCAGCAGGAATGGACAGCAAAATTCACCCCTCCACTTT. Its protein is CASRNGQQNSPLHF.

The chain couples TRBV28 to TRBJ1-1; 9 positions agree with TRBD1. The CDR3 has 18 residues. V shed 8 bases, J shed 1 base, and the junction held 17 bases outside the gene matches. Germline V CDR1 and CDR2: MDHEN, SYDVKM. The CDR3: CASPPAGRTGERNTEAFF. CDR3 coding DNA: TGTGCCAGCCCCCCAGCCGGCAGGACAGGGGAAAGGAACACTGAAGCTTTCTTT.

The chain employs TRBV2 and TRBJ1-3; tentative D call: TRBD1 (6 bases). The CDR3 contains 15 residues. The germline V gene has CDR1 SNHLY and CDR2 FYNNEI. Trimming cost V 2 bases and J 1 base, with 9 bases left between them. Here the CDR3 reads CASSERTGSGNTIYF. CDR3 bases: TGTGCCAGCAGTGAACGTACAGGGTCTGGAAACACCATATATTTT.

This chain uses TRBV10-2 with TRBJ2-7, with 9 bases matching TRBD2. The CDR3 is made up of 15 amino acids. The ends lost 10 bases at V and 0 bases at J; junction bases unmatched: 10. Looked up from germline, CDR1 is WSHSY and CDR2 is SAAADI. CDR3 residues: CATKGVAGASYEQYF. CDR3 nucleotide sequence: TGCGCCACCAAAGGGGTAGCGGGGGCCTCCTACGAGCAGTACTTC.

The CDR3 protein is CASSVSGTMKNTEAFF. DNA for the CDR3: TGCGCCAGCAGCGTAAGCGGGACAATGAAGAACACTGAAGCTTTCTTT. The chain links TRBV5-1 to TRBJ1-1; D perhaps matches TRBD1 (6 bases). Trimming left V 4 bases short and J 1 base short, with 17 bases between. This CDR3 comprises 16 residues. Germline V gene data show CDR1 as SGHRS and CDR2 as YFSETQ.

The chain couples TRBV4-1 to TRBJ2-1; possibly TRBD2 for D (5 bases). Trimming took off 1 base at V and 9 bases at J, with 13 bases between the two ends. CDR3 length equals 14 residues. Germline CDR1 and CDR2: MGHRA and YSYEKL. CDR3 coding DNA: TGCGCCAGCAGCCAAGTTGGGGAGTTCGCTGAGCAGTTCTTC. Encoded protein: CASSQVGEFAEQFF.

The chain employs TRBV6-5 and TRBJ1-4; weak D call: TRBD1 (5 bases). The CDR3 is 14 amino acids. Trimming removed 7 bases at V and 8 bases at J, with 17 bases between. Per the germline V gene, CDR1 is MNHEY and CDR2 is SVGAGI. The CDR3 sequence: CASKGNRGSEKLFF. The CDR3 DNA sequence: TGTGCCAGCAAGGGGAACCGCGGTAGCGAAAAACTGTTTTTT.

The chain couples TRBV5-5 to TRBJ1-2; a possible D gene is TRBD1 (6 bases). V lost 2 bases and J 2 bases, leaving 7 bases between the germline ends. The CDR3 has 13 residues. Germline V CDR1 and CDR2: SGHKS, YYEKEE (reference sequence). The DNA for the CDR3 is TGTGCCAGCAGCTTAAGGGGGAACTATGGCTACACCTTC. It is translated as CASSLRGNYGYTF.

CDR3 amino acids: CASSTSGGPNTGELFF. For the CDR3, the DNA is TGTGCCAGCAGCACTTCGGGGGGCCCGAACACCGGGGAGCTGTTTTTT. V usage is TRBV9 and J usage is TRBJ2-2; tentatively, D is TRBD2 (7 bases). Germline assignment: CDR1 SGDLS and CDR2 YYNGEE. Between the trimmed V and J ends, which lost 4 bases and 0 bases, there was a span of 13 bases. This CDR3 spans 16 amino acids.

This clone was counted a single time. This chain joins TRBV9 and TRBJ2-7, with a weak D call TRBD1 (6 bases). This CDR3 is built from 14 residues. CDR1 is SGDLS, CDR2 YYNGEE, per germline. V gave up 0 bases and J gave up 6 bases, with 13 bases separating them. The CDR3 DNA follows: TGTGCCAGCAGCGTAGAGGGGGTGCGAGGCGAGCAGTACTTC. Translated: CASSVEGVRGEQYF.

The chain uses TRBV5-1 and TRBJ2-5, with 10 positions matching TRBD2. CDR3 length equals 17 residues. Unmatched junction bases numbered 7, after V lost 0 bases and J lost 2 bases. Germline V CDR1 and CDR2: SGHRS, YFSETQ. CDR3 amino acids: CASSLGSLAGGQETQYF. CDR3 nucleotides: TGCGCCAGCAGCTTGGGCTCTTTAGCGGGGGGACAAGAGACCCAGTACTTC.

The chain links TRBV20-1 to TRBJ1-1; 7 nucleotides line up with TRBD1. CDR1 and CDR2 from the germline V gene are DFQATT and SNEGSKA (reference sequence). This CDR3 comprises 11 residues. The CDR3 DNA reads TGCACCCAACAGGGGATCACTGAAGCTTTCTTT. Encoded protein: CTQQGITEAFF.

The rearrangement uses TRBV6-5 and TRBJ2-6; D call uncertain. Germline lookup yields CDR1 MNHEY and CDR2 SVGAGI. The V gene lost 7 bases and the J gene lost 0 bases, with 7 bases spanning the gap. The CDR3 is 14 amino acids. The CDR3: CASTLFSGANVLTF. The CDR3 region has the DNA TGTGCCAGCACTCTGTTCTCTGGGGCCAACGTCCTGACTTTC.

To note about this clone: At one end, the junction sequence differs from germline, possibly due to a read error. This chain links TRBV6-6 with TRBJ1-5; D is perhaps TRBD1 (5 bases). Germline V gene lookup returns CDR1 MNHNY and CDR2 SVGAGI (reference sequence). The CDR3 contains 12 residues. This CDR3 reads CPRDASGQPQHF. Written as DNA, the CDR3 is TGCCCCCGGGACGCTAGCGGTCAGCCCCAGCATTTT.

The chain has TRBV6-1 and TRBJ1-2, with a tentative D call TRBD1 (6 bases). This CDR3 comprises 13 residues. V was clipped by 4 bases and J by 4 bases, with 10 bases between them. Germline V gene lookup returns CDR1 MNHNS and CDR2 SASEGT. In DNA, the CDR3 is TGTGCCAGCAGTGCAACAGGGTCCTATGGCTACACCTTC. Translation gives CASSATGSYGYTF.

This chain uses TRBV2 with TRBJ2-2; D may be TRBD1 (7 bases). The CDR3 consists of 16 residues. The germline V gene encodes CDR1 SNHLY and CDR2 FYNNEI. V was trimmed by 10 bases and J by 5 bases, leaving 23 bases between them. The CDR3 reads CAIIGGLRGETGELFF. CDR3 in DNA: TGTGCCATCATAGGAGGGCTCAGGGGGGAAACCGGGGAGCTGTTTTTT.

The chain uses TRBV29-1 and TRBJ1-2, with 8 bases lining up with TRBD1. This CDR3 has 14 amino acids. Germline CDR1 is SQVTM and CDR2 is ANQGSEA. V shed 0 bases, J shed 8 bases, and the junction held 8 bases outside the gene matches. Written as DNA, the CDR3 is TGCAGCGTTGAAGAAATGTCAGGGGGCGCGGGCTACACCTTC. Translating gives CSVEEMSGGAGYTF.

The chain recombines TRBV15 with TRBJ2-7, with D possibly being TRBD1 (6 bases). CDR3 length: 15 residues. From germline, CDR1 is LNHNV and CDR2 YYDKDF (reference sequence). The ends were cut back, 5 bases at V and 5 bases at J, with 19 bases in the middle. CDR3 amino acids: CATSALTGDRNEQYF. The CDR3 nucleotides read TGTGCCACCAGCGCCCTGACAGGCGACCGTAACGAGCAGTACTTC.

As concerns this clone: One junction end disagrees with the germline gene, perhaps due to a read error. The chain uses TRBV7-7 and TRBJ2-5; 7 bases are shared with TRBD1. CDR3 size: 16 residues. Per germline, CDR1 SSHAT and CDR2 FNYEAQ (reference sequence). Written as DNA, the CDR3 is TGTGCTAGCAGCTTGATCTCGAGGGGGCGTAAAGAGACCCAGTACTTC. This encodes CASSLISRGRKETQYF.

V and J are TRBV4-1 and TRBJ2-7, with 9 bases matching TRBD1. V shed 4 bases, J shed 5 bases, and the junction held 9 bases outside the gene matches. This CDR3 has 15 residues. Per the germline V gene, CDR1 is MGHRA and CDR2 is YSYEKL. CDR3 in amino acids: CASSLGGTGFHEQYF. The CDR3 DNA is TGCGCCAGCAGCCTTGGGGGGACAGGGTTTCACGAGCAGTACTTC.

This chain links TRBV5-5 with TRBJ2-5, with D perhaps TRBD2 (6 bases). The CDR3 is 15 residues long. Germline CDR1 reads SGHKS; CDR2 reads YYEKEE (reference sequence). V shed 7 bases and J shed 2 bases, with 18 bases lying between them. The CDR3 DNA is TGTGCCAGCGCTTTCGGGGAAGGGAGGCAAGAGACCCAGTACTTC. Translation: CASAFGEGRQETQYF.

The rearrangement uses TRBV15 and TRBJ1-5; the D gene is possibly TRBD1 (6 bases). CDR1 is LNHNV, CDR2 YYDKDF, per germline (reference sequence). V lost 6 bases to trimming and J lost 0 bases, with 9 bases between them. The CDR3 extends over 14 amino acids. CDR3 coding DNA: TGTGCCACCAGTTTGACAGGTAGCAATCAGCCCCAGCATTTT. Amino acid sequence: CATSLTGSNQPQHF.

The chain uses TRBV12-5 and TRBJ1-3; TRBD1 might be the D (6 bases). The V end lost 4 bases, the J end lost 2 bases, and 24 bases lay between the germline ends. This CDR3 has 19 amino acids. Germline V lookup: CDR1 LGHNT, CDR2 FRNRAP. Here the CDR3 reads CASGSPSGQSTLPGNTIYF. CDR3 bases: TGTGCTAGTGGTTCCCCCTCCGGACAGTCAACGCTTCCTGGAAACACCATATATTTT.

The genes are TRBV15 and TRBJ2-5, with 9 bases identical to TRBD2. The V gene end was trimmed by 3 bases and the J gene end by 6 bases; junction bases not matched to a gene: 11. This CDR3 is built from 16 residues. Germline lookup yields CDR1 LNHNV and CDR2 YYDKDF (reference sequence). The CDR3 loop reads CATSRALSGGLKTQYF. Here the CDR3 DNA reads TGTGCCACCAGCAGGGCACTAAGCGGGGGGTTGAAGACCCAGTACTTC.

This chain uses TRBV25-1 with TRBJ2-5, with 7 bases fitting TRBD1. CDR3 length equals 15 residues. V shed 4 bases, J shed 4 bases, and the junction held 9 bases outside the gene matches. In germline, CDR1 is MGHDK, CDR2 SYGVNS. The CDR3: CASSVPGAGGETQYF. CDR3 DNA: TGTGCCAGCAGTGTCCCAGGGGCAGGGGGAGAGACCCAGTACTTC.

J is TRBJ2-1 and V is TRBV5-1; D might be TRBD1 (5 bases). The CDR3 consists of 15 residues. Germline CDR1 is SGHRS and CDR2 is YFSETQ. The V end lost 0 bases, the J end lost 8 bases, and 15 bases lay between the germline ends. The DNA for the CDR3 is TGCGCCAGCAGCTTGGATCTCCAGGGAAGGCATGAGCAGTTCTTC. Its translation is CASSLDLQGRHEQFF.

V gene TRBV7-8 combines with J gene TRBJ2-5, with 14 bases aligning to TRBD2. This CDR3 spans 20 amino acids. V gave up 1 base and J gave up 5 bases; unmatched junction bases: 15. Germline-derived CDR1 and CDR2 are SGHVS and FQNEAQ. CDR3 protein: CASSLGVLTSGGAGGETQYF. The CDR3 DNA follows: TGTGCCAGCAGCTTAGGGGTCCTGACTAGCGGGGGGGCTGGAGGGGAGACCCAGTACTTC.